This T cell receptor beta chain was observed in a study of beta chain features in type 1 diabetes. This clone came up once. No antigen is known for it. Only one heparinised blood draw was taken per donor, and its volume averaged about 120 mL. Isolation of CD4+ naive, central memory, regulatory and stem cell-like memory cells was achieved by sorting via CD45RO/CCR7/CD25/CD127/CD95/CD27. Germline loops: CDR1 SGDLS, CDR2 YYNGEE. This CDR3 comprises 17 residues. The V and J ends lost 3 bases and 2 bases, in that order; junction bases with no gene match: 11. Whole-study findings and limits: Among type 1 diabetes patients, VDJ junctions had fewer insertions and more deletions. A closer apparent resemblance between naive, central memory and Treg TCRB repertoires was seen in patients than in healthy donors.

The study reverse transcribed the entire isolated RNA, so it sequenced expressed TCRB transcripts. Assay used: immunoSEQ multiplex PCR; TCRdb lists only in-frame clones, some missing. The table has around 44,000 clones, 51% seen once. The chain links TRBV9 to TRBJ2-3; 8 nucleotides line up with TRBD2. Sequenced material: Tregs from blood. The TCR sequence derives from a woman aged 18-29 years in good health. As DNA, the CDR3 is TGTGCCAGCAGCGAGCGACTAGCGCCCTCTTTCACAGATACGCAGTATTTT. Translated: CASSERLAPSFTDTQYF. The full variable domain, its missing parts supplied by reference TRBV9 and TRBJ2-3, is DSGVTQTPKHLITATGQRVTLRCSPRSGDLSVYWYQQSLDQGLQFLIQYYNGEERAKGNILERFSAQQFPDLHSELNLSSLELGDSALYFCASSERLAPSFTDTQYFGPGTRLTVL.